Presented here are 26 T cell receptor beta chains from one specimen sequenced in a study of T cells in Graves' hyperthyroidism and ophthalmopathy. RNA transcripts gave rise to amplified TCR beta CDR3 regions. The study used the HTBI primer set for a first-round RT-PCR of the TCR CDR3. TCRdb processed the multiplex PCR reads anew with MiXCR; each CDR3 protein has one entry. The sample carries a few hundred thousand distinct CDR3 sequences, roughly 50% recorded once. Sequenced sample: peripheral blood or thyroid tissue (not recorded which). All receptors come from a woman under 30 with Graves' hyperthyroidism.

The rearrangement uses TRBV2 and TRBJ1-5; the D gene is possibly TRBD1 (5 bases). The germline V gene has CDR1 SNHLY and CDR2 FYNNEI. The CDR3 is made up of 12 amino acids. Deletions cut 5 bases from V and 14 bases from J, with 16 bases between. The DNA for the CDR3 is TGTGCCAGCAGTCAGGGTTGGCCCTACGAGCATTTT. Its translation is CASSQGWPYEHF. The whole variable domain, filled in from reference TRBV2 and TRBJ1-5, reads EPEVTQTPSHQVTQMGQEVILRCVPISNHLYFYWYRQILGQKVEFLVSFYNNEISEKSEIFDDQFSVERPDGSNFTLKIRSTKLEDSAMYFCASSQGWPYEHFGDGTRLSIL.

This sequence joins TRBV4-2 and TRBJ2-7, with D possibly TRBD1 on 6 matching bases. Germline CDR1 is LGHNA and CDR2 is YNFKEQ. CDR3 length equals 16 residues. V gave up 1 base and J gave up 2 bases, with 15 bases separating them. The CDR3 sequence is CASSQAGQQTTYEQYF. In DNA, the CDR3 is TGTGCCAGCAGCCAAGCCGGACAGCAGACCACCTACGAGCAGTACTTC.

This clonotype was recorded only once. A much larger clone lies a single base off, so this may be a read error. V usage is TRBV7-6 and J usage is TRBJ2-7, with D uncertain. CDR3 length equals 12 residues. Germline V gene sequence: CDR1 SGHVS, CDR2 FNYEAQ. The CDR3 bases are TGTGTCAGCAGCTCTTACTCCTACGAGCAGTACTTC. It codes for CVSSSYSYEQYF.

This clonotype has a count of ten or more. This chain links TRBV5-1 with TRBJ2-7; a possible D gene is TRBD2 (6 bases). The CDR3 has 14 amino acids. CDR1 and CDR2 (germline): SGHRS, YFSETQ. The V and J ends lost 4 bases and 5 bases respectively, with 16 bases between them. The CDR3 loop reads CASSGTDTSHEQYF. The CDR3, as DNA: TGCGCCAGCAGCGGGACTGACACATCCCACGAGCAGTACTTC.

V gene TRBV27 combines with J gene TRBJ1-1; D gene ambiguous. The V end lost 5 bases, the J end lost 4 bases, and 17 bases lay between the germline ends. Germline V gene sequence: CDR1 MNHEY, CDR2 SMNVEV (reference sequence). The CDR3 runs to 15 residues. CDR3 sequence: CASSIEAGLSTEAFF. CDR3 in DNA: TGTGCCAGCAGTATTGAGGCGGGCTTGAGCACTGAAGCTTTCTTT.

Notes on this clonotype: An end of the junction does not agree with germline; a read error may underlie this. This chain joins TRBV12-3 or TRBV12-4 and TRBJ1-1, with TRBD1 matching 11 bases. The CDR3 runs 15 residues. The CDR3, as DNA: TGTGTCAGCAGCGGTAGGACAGGGGGCTTTACTGAAGCTTTCTTT. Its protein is CVSSGRTGGFTEAFF.

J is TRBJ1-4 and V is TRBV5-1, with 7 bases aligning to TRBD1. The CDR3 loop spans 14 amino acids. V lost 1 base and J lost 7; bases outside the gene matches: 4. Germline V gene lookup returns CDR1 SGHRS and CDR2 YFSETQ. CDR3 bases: TGCGCCAGCAGCTTGCGGACAGGAGGTGAAAAACTGTTTTTT. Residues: CASSLRTGGEKLFF.

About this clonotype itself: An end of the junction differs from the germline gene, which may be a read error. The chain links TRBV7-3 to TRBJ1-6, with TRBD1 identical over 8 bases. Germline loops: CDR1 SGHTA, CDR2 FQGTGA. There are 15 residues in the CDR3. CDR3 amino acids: CAGSLNGQGGSPLHF. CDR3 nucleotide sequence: TGTGCCGGCAGCCTTAACGGACAGGGTGGTTCACCCCTCCACTTT.

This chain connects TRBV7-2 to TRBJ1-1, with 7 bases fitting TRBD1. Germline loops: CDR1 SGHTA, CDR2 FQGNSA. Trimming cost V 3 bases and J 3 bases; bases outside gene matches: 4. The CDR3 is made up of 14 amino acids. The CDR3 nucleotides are TGTGCCAGCAGCTTCGACAGGGTATACACTGAAGCTTTCTTT. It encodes CASSFDRVYTEAFF.

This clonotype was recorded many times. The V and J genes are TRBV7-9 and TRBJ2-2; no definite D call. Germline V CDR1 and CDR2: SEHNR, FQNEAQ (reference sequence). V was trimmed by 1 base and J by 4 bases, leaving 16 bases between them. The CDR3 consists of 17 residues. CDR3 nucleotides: TGTGCCAGCAGCTTAGGATTTGACCCGGGTATCACCGGGGAGCTGTTTTTT. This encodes CASSLGFDPGITGELFF.

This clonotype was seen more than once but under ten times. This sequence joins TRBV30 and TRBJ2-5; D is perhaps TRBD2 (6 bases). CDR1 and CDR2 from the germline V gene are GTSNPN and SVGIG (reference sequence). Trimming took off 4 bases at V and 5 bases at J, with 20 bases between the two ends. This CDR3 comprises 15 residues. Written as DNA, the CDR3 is TGTGCCTGGAAAGGCGAGGCGGGGTCGGGTGAGACCCAGTACTTC. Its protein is CAWKGEAGSGETQYF.

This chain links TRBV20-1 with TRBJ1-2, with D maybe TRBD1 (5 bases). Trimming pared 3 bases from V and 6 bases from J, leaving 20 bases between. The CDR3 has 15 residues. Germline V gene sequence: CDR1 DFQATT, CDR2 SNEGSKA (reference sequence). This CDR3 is CSASPQAGSYDGYTF. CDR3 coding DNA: TGCAGTGCTAGCCCTCAGGCAGGGAGTTATGATGGCTACACCTTC.

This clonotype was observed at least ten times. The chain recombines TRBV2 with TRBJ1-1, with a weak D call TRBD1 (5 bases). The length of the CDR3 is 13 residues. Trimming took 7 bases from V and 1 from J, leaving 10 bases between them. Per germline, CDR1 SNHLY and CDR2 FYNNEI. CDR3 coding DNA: TGTGCCAGCATACTAGACAGGAACACTGAAGCTTTCTTT. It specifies CASILDRNTEAFF.

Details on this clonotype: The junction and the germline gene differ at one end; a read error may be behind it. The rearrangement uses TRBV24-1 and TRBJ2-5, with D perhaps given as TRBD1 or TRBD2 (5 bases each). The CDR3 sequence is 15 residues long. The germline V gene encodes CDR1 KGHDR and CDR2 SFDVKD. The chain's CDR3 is CASSDFGQGGGTQYF. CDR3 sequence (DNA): TGTGCCAGCAGTGATTTCGGTCAGGGTGGAGGGACCCAGTACTTC.

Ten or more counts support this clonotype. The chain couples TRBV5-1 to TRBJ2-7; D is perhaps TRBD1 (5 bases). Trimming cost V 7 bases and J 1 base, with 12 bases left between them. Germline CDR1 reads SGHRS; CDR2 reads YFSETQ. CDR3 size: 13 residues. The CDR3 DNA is TGCGCCAGCCGACTCGACAGTTCCTACGAGCAGTACTTC. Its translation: CASRLDSSYEQYF.

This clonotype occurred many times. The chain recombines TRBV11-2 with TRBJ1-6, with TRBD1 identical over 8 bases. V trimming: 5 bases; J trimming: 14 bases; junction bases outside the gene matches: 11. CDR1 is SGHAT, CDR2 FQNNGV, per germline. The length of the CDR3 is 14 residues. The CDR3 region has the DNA TGTGCCAGCAGCCTCCTCCAGGGGGCGGCGGCCCTCCACTTT. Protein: CASSLLQGAAALHF. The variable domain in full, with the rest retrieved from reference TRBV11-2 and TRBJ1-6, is EAGVAQSPRYKIIEKRQSVAFWCNPISGHATLYWYQQILGQGPKLLIQFQNNGVVDDSQLPKDRFSAERLKGVDSTLKIQPAKLEDSAVYLCASSLLQGAAALHFGNGTRLTVT.

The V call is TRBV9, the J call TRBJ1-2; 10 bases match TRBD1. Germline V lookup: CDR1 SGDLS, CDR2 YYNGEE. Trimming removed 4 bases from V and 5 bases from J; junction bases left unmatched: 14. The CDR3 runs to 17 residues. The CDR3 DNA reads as TGTGCCAGCAGCTTAACCGGGACAGGGGTCTTCGGTTATGGCTACACCTTC. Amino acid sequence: CASSLTGTGVFGYGYTF. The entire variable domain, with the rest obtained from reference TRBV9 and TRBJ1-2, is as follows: DSGVTQTPKHLITATGQRVTLRCSPRSGDLSVYWYQQSLDQGLQFLIQYYNGEERAKGNILERFSAQQFPDLHSELNLSSLELGDSALYFCASSLTGTGVFGYGYTFGSGTRLTVV.

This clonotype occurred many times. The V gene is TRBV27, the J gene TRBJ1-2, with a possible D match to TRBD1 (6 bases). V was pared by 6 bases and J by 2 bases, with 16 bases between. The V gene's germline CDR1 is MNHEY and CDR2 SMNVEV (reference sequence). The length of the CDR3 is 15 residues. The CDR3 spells CASSLKGGGNYGYTF. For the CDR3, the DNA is TGTGCCAGCAGCTTAAAGGGGGGAGGGAACTATGGCTACACCTTC.

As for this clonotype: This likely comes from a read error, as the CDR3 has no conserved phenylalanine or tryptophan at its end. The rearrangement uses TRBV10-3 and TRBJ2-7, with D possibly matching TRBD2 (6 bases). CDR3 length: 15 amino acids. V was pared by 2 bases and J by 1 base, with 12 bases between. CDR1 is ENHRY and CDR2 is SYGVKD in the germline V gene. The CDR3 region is CAISEPPSVSYEQYY. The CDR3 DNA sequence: TGTGCCATCAGTGAGCCGCCTAGCGTATCCTACGAGCAGTACTAC.

Here the CDR3 DNA reads TGTGCCAGCAGTTACAGGACAGGAGATTCACCCCTCCACTTT. Translating gives CASSYRTGDSPLHF. The V and J genes are TRBV6-5 and TRBJ1-6; 7 nucleotides align to TRBD1. The germline CDR1 and CDR2 sequences are MNHEY and SVGAGI. V shed 2 bases and J 8 bases; nucleotides not matched to a gene: 3. CDR3 length: 14 amino acids.

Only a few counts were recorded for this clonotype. DNA of the CDR3: TGTGCCAGCAGTTACTCGATTATAGCGGGACGCACCGGGGAGCTGTTTTTT. Encoded protein: CASSYSIIAGRTGELFF. V usage is TRBV4-2 and J usage is TRBJ2-2, with 8 bases that match TRBD2. Germline values: CDR1 LGHNA, CDR2 YNFKEQ. This CDR3 contains 17 residues. V dropped 6 bases and J dropped 4; count of bases not matched to a gene: 13.

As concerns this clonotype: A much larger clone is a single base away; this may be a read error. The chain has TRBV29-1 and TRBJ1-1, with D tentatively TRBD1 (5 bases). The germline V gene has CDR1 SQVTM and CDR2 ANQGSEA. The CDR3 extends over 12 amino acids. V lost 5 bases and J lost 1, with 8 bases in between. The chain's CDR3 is CSVSGSNTEAFF. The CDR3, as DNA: TGCAGCGTTTCAGGGTCGAACACTGAAGCTTTCTTT. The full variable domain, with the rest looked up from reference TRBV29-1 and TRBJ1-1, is SAVISQKPSRDICQRGTSLTIQCQVDSQVTMMFWYRQQPGQSLTLIATANQGSEATYESGFVIDKFPISRPNLTFSTLTVSNMSPEDSSIYLCSVSGSNTEAFFGQGTRLTVV.

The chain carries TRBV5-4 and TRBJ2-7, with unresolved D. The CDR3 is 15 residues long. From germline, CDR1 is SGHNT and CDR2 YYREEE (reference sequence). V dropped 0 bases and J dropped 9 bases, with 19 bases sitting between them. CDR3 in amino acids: CASSLDVGLWNGQYF. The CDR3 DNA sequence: TGTGCCAGCAGCTTGGACGTCGGGCTCTGGAACGGGCAGTACTTC.

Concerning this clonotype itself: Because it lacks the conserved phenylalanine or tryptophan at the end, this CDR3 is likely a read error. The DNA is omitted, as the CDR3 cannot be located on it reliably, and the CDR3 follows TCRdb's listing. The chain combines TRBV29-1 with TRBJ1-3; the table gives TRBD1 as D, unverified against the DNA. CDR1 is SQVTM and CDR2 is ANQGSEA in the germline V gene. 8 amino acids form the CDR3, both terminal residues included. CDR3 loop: CSVWTGET.

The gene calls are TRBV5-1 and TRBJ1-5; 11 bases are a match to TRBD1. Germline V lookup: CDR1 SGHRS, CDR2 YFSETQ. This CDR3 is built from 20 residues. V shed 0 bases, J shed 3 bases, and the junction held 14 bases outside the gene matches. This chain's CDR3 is CASSLAPTFGTGGINQPQHF. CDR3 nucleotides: TGCGCCAGCAGCTTGGCCCCGACGTTCGGGACAGGGGGTATCAATCAGCCCCAGCATTTT.

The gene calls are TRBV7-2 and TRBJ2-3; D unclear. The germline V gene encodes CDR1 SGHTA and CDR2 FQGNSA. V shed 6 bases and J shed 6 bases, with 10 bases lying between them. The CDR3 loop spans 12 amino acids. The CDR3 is CASSPSWDTQYF. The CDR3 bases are TGTGCCAGCAGTCCAAGTTGGGATACGCAGTATTTT.